Described below is a single T cell receptor beta chain sequence and its context. Antigen unknown. Total RNA input per TCR library was around 4,000 ng. With the 5' RACE reads reprocessed, TCRdb shows one record per CDR3 protein and no DNA. Found here are more than 300,000 distinct CDR3 sequences; the top ten clones hold 2.6%. The sample is drawn from a study of monozygotic twins with inflammatory bowel disease. Study results and caveats: Patient repertoires may have gained variability from differing immunosuppressive treatments. It was observed that concordant and discordant twins did not differ in repertoire similarity, possibly given limited power.

Germline V gene data show CDR1 as SGHTA and CDR2 as FQGTGA. The CDR3 is 15 amino acids. What was sequenced was blood. The TCR sequence derives from a human donor with ulcerative colitis or Crohn's disease, or a healthy co-twin of an affected twin (not recorded which). This chain uses TRBV7-3 with TRBJ2-3; TCRdb outputs TRBD2, but without DNA this stays unchecked. CDR3 in amino acids: CASSSPGGSTDTQYF.